The 22 T cell receptor beta chains in this list originate from one sample, sequenced in a study of shared clonotypes between healthy human individuals. Repertoires were generated with immunoSEQ multiplex PCR, while TCRdb's copy carries only in-frame clones and drops some. The table has approximately 1,000,000 clones, about 80% seen once. Material for sequencing was memory CD4+ T cells from PBMCs. The sample's subset: CD45RA-negative fraction. The receptor source for this set is a young man in good health. Some clones in this sample may be carry-over from other donors' samples.

In this sample, this clone turned up a few times. CDR3 nucleotides: TGTGCCAGCAGTTACCAGAGGGTACGAGCTAACTATGGCTACACCTTC. This gives the protein CASSYQRVRANYGYTF. The chain has TRBV6-5 and TRBJ1-2; D unresolved. Germline CDR1 MNHEY, CDR2 SVGAGI. The V end lost 2 bases, the J end lost 0 bases, and 13 bases lay between the germline ends. The CDR3 extends over 16 amino acids.

There are many counts of this clone. J is TRBJ2-2 and V is TRBV5-8; TRBD2 matches 7 bases. The CDR3 runs to 14 residues. The V gene's germline CDR1 is SGHTS and CDR2 YDEGEE. V shed 4 bases, J shed 5 bases, and the junction held 5 bases outside the gene matches. The CDR3 here is CASSPLADTGELFF. The DNA for the CDR3 is TGTGCCAGCAGCCCGCTAGCGGATACCGGGGAGCTGTTTTTT.

The gene calls are TRBV6-5 and TRBJ2-1, with D tentatively TRBD1 or TRBD2 (5 bases each). Germline V CDR1 and CDR2: MNHEY, SVGAGI. The V gene lost 6 bases and the J gene lost 6 bases, with 15 bases spanning the gap. CDR3 size: 14 residues. CDR3 residues: CASRPGTTSNEQFF. The DNA for the CDR3 is TGTGCCAGCAGACCCGGGACCACCTCCAATGAGCAGTTCTTC.

V and J are TRBV4-3 and TRBJ2-4; D possibly matches TRBD1 or TRBD2 (5 bases each). The CDR3 has 17 amino acids. Trimming took 3 bases from V and 8 from J, leaving 23 bases between them. CDR1 is LGHNA and CDR2 is YSLEER in the germline V gene. The CDR3 is CASSQDTGDGWMDIQYF. Here the CDR3 DNA reads TGCGCCAGCAGCCAGGATACCGGGGACGGGTGGATGGACATTCAGTACTTC.

The CDR3 DNA follows: TGTGCCAGCAGCTTAGGTCATAGCGGGAGTGCGGGGGAGACCCAGTACTTC. This codes for CASSLGHSGSAGETQYF. The chain links TRBV11-2 to TRBJ2-5; TRBD2 matches at 9 bases. CDR3 length: 17 residues. The V gene end was trimmed by 1 base and the J gene end by 5 bases; junction bases not matched to a gene: 11. Germline-derived CDR1 and CDR2 are SGHAT and FQNNGV.

V and J are TRBV10-3 and TRBJ2-7; either TRBD1 or TRBD2 may fit D (5 bases each). Germline values: CDR1 ENHRY, CDR2 SYGVKD. V was clipped by 10 bases and J by 5 bases, with 15 bases between them. This CDR3 has 12 amino acids. CDR3 protein: CATVGTGNEQYF. CDR3 DNA: TGTGCCACCGTAGGGACGGGAAACGAGCAGTACTTC.

CDR3 coding DNA: TGTGCCACCTCGACAGTGTTCTCCTACGAGCAGTACTTC. It yields the protein CATSTVFSYEQYF. The chain recombines TRBV2 with TRBJ2-7; D is possibly TRBD1 (5 bases). CDR3 length: 13 amino acids. The germline V and J ends were trimmed by 10 bases and 0 bases, with 13 bases remaining between them. CDR1 is SNHLY, CDR2 FYNNEI, per germline.

The chain has TRBV20-1 and TRBJ1-2, with no clear D. In germline, CDR1 is DFQATT, CDR2 SNEGSKA (reference sequence). The CDR3 has 10 amino acids. Trimming removed 6 bases from V and 14 bases from J, with 16 bases in between. The CDR3 nucleotides are TGCAGTGCCTTACAAGTCACGGAAACCTTC. Residues: CSALQVTETF.

This sequence joins TRBV2 and TRBJ1-6; D is perhaps TRBD1 (5 bases). The V end lost 3 bases, the J end lost 10 bases, and 10 bases lay between the germline ends. CDR1 and CDR2 from the germline V gene are SNHLY and FYNNEI. CDR3 length: 13 amino acids. The CDR3 DNA sequence: TGTGCCAGCAGTGATCAGGGAGCCTCACCCCTCCACTTT. Residues: CASSDQGASPLHF.

V usage is TRBV2 and J usage is TRBJ1-2, with D perhaps TRBD1 (6 bases). CDR1 SNHLY and CDR2 FYNNEI come from the germline V gene. The CDR3 runs to 15 residues. V was cut by 4 bases and J by 7 bases, with 19 bases left in between. CDR3 region: CASSAYLDSQSGYTF. The CDR3 bases are TGTGCCAGCAGTGCCTACCTGGACAGTCAGAGTGGCTACACCTTC.

This chain connects TRBV7-9 to TRBJ2-1; 7 bases are a match to TRBD1. The CDR3 is 15 amino acids. Germline V gives CDR1 SEHNR, CDR2 FQNEAQ (reference sequence). V was pared by 2 bases and J by 6 bases, with 7 bases of the junction left unmatched. For the CDR3, the DNA is TGTGCCAGCAGCTTACGGGCCGACAGGGCCAATGAGCAGTTCTTC. The encoded protein is CASSLRADRANEQFF. Together with reference TRBV7-9 and TRBJ2-1, the CDR3 gives the full variable domain: DTGVSQNPRHKITKRGQNVTFRCDPISEHNRLYWYRQTLGQGPEFLTYFQNEAQLEKSRLLSDRFSAERPKGSFSTLEIQRTEQGDSAMYLCASSLRADRANEQFFGPGTRLTVL.

CDR3 sequence: CASRIGPRAAQHF. Here the CDR3 DNA reads TGTGCCAGCAGGATAGGTCCTCGCGCGGCCCAGCATTTT. The chain combines TRBV27 with TRBJ1-5; D not resolved. Trimming removed 6 bases from V and 11 bases from J, with 17 bases in between. Germline V gene data show CDR1 as MNHEY and CDR2 as SMNVEV (reference sequence). CDR3 length: 13 residues.

In this sample, this clone turned up a few times. Other DNA sequences from this sample encode an identical CDR3 as well. The chain links TRBV20-1 to TRBJ1-1; D gene unclear. The CDR3 spans 11 residues. The germline V gene has CDR1 DFQATT and CDR2 SNEGSKA (reference sequence). V shed 3 bases and J shed 5 bases, with 7 bases lying between them. CDR3 in DNA: TGCAGTGCTAGGAAGGATACTGAAGCTTTCTTT. As protein: CSARKDTEAFF.

This rearrangement joins TRBV5-1 to TRBJ2-5; 10 bases fit TRBD1. The CDR3 spans 16 residues. J was trimmed by 5 bases and V by 4 bases; bases with no gene match: 11. CDR1 and CDR2 from the germline V gene are SGHRS and YFSETQ. CDR3 coding DNA: TGCGCCAGCAGCATAAACGCCGGGACAGGGGACGAGACCCAGTACTTC. Translating gives CASSINAGTGDETQYF.

This CDR3 is CASSATPTRASTDTQYF. The CDR3 coding sequence is TGTGCCAGCAGTGCCACCCCCACCCGTGCTAGCACAGATACGCAGTATTTT. The chain couples TRBV6-1 to TRBJ2-3; no clear D. Germline V gene data show CDR1 as MNHNS and CDR2 as SASEGT. V was trimmed by 4 bases and J by 0 bases, leaving 17 bases between them. The CDR3 is 17 residues long.

The J gene is TRBJ2-5, the V gene TRBV29-1; TRBD1 might be the D (5 bases). Germline CDR1 and CDR2: SQVTM and ANQGSEA. Trimming took off 4 bases at V and 2 bases at J, with 14 bases between the two ends. CDR3 length: 14 residues. CDR3 amino acids: CSVVGRAKQETQYF. In nucleotides, the CDR3 is TGCAGCGTTGTAGGCAGGGCTAAACAAGAGACCCAGTACTTC.

As for this clone: Other nucleotide sequences in the sample specify the same CDR3. The rearrangement uses TRBV2 and TRBJ2-5; D not resolved. This CDR3 region has 10 residues. Germline V lookup: CDR1 SNHLY, CDR2 FYNNEI. The germline V and J ends were trimmed by 6 bases and 4 bases, with 3 bases remaining between them. For the CDR3, the DNA is TGTGCCAGCAGAGGAGAGACCCAGTACTTC. Translated: CASRGETQYF.

The CDR3 loop is CASLVYSGSGGYTF. In nucleotides, the CDR3 is TGTGCCAGCTTGGTGTATTCGGGAAGCGGTGGCTACACCTTC. The chain employs TRBV5-4 and TRBJ1-2; D gene ambiguous. CDR1 is SGHNT, CDR2 YYREEE, per germline (reference sequence). The ends were cut back, 7 bases at V and 7 bases at J, with 20 bases in the middle. CDR3 length: 14 amino acids.

The CDR3 protein is CSVQKIAGGGGKNIQYF. CDR3 sequence (DNA): TGCAGCGTTCAGAAAATAGCGGGAGGCGGAGGCAAAAACATTCAGTACTTC. The gene calls are TRBV29-1 and TRBJ2-4; 10 positions agree with TRBD2. Germline V gene data show CDR1 as SQVTM and CDR2 as ANQGSEA. There are 17 residues in the CDR3. V was pared by 5 bases and J by 3 bases, with 13 bases of the junction left unmatched.

J is TRBJ2-7 and V is TRBV7-2, with a weak D call TRBD2 (5 bases). The germline V gene encodes CDR1 SGHTA and CDR2 FQGNSA. Trimming cost V 5 bases and J 3 bases, with 11 bases left between them. This CDR3 has 13 amino acids. CDR3 region: CASSGISGYEQYF. The CDR3 nucleotides read TGTGCCAGCAGCGGAATCAGCGGCTACGAGCAGTACTTC. Together with reference TRBV7-2 and TRBJ2-7, the CDR3 gives the full variable domain: GAGVSQSPSNKVTEKGKDVELRCDPISGHTALYWYRQSLGQGLEFLIYFQGNSAPDKSGLPSDRFSAERTGGSVSTLTIQRTQQEDSAVYLCASSGISGYEQYFGPGTRLTVT.

This clone has a handful of counts. The chain employs TRBV9 and TRBJ1-1; D unresolved. CDR1 and CDR2 (germline): SGDLS, YYNGEE. This CDR3 has 13 amino acids. V was pared by 1 base and J by 3 bases, with 7 bases between. The CDR3 protein is CASSVLRDTEAFF. CDR3 sequence (DNA): TGTGCCAGCAGCGTATTAAGGGACACTGAAGCTTTCTTT.

This clone was seen a handful of times. The chain's CDR3 is CASRPTGASGNTIYF. The CDR3 coding sequence is TGTGCCAGTAGACCCACAGGGGCCTCTGGAAACACCATATATTTT. The chain combines TRBV19 with TRBJ1-3; TRBD1 matches 7 bases. CDR3 size: 15 residues. V dropped 6 bases and J dropped 0; count of bases not matched to a gene: 5. Germline CDR1 reads LNHDA; CDR2 reads SQIVND (reference sequence).